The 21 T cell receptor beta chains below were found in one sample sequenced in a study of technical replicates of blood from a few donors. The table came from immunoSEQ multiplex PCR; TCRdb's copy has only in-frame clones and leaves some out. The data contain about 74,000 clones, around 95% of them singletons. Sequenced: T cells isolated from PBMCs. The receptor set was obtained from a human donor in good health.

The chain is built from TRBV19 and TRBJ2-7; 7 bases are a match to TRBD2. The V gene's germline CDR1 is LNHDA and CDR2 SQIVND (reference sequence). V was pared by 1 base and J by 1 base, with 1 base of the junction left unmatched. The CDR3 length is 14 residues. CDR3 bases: TGTGCCAGTAGTATAGCGGGAGGATCCTACGAGCAGTACTTC. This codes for CASSIAGGSYEQYF.

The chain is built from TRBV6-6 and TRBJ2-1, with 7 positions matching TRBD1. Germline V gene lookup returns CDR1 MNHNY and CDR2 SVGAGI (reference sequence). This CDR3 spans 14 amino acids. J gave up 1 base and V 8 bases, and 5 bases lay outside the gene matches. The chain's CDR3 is CASQGEPSYNEQFF. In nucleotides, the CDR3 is TGTGCCAGCCAGGGGGAACCTTCCTACAATGAGCAGTTCTTC.

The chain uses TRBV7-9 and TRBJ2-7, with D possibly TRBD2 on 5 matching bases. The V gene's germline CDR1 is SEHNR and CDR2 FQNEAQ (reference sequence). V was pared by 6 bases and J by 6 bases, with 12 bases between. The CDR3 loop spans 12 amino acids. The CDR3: CASSLEVLEQYF. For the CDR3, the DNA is TGTGCCAGCAGTTTGGAGGTGCTCGAGCAGTACTTC.

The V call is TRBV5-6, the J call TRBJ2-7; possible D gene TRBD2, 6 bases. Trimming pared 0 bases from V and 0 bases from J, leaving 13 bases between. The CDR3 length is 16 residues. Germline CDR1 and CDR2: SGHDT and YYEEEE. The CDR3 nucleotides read TGTGCCAGCAGCTTGGGGGGACTTACCAGCTCCTACGAGCAGTACTTC. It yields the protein CASSLGGLTSSYEQYF. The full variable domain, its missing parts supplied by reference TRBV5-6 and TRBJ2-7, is DAGVTQSPTHLIKTRGQQVTLRCSPKSGHDTVSWYQQALGQGPQFIFQYYEEEERQRGNFPDRFSGHQFPNYSSELNVNALLLGDSALYLCASSLGGLTSSYEQYFGPGTRLTVT.

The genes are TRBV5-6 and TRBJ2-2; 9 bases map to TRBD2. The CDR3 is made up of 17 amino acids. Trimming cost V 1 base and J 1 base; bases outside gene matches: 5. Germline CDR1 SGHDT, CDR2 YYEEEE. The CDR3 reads CASSLFLAGVNTGELFF. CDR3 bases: TGTGCCAGCAGCTTGTTCTTAGCGGGAGTGAACACCGGGGAGCTGTTTTTT.

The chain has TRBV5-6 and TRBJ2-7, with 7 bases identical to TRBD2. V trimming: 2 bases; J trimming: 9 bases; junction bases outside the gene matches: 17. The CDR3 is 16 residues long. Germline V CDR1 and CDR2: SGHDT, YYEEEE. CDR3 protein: CASSLNPPGGSLPQYF. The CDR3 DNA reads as TGTGCCAGCAGCTTAAATCCCCCGGGGGGATCCTTGCCGCAGTACTTC.

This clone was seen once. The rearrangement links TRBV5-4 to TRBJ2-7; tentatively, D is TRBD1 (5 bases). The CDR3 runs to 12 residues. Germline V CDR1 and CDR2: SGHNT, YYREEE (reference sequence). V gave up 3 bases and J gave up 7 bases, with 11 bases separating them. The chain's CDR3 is CASSSSPGEQYF. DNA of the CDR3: TGTGCCAGCAGCTCGAGCCCAGGGGAGCAGTACTTC.

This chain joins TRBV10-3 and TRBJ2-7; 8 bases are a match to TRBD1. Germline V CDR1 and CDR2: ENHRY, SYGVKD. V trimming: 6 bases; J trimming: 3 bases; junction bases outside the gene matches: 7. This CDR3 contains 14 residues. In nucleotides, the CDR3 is TGTGCCATCAGGGACAGGGTGGAAGTCTACGAGCAGTACTTC. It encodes CAIRDRVEVYEQYF.

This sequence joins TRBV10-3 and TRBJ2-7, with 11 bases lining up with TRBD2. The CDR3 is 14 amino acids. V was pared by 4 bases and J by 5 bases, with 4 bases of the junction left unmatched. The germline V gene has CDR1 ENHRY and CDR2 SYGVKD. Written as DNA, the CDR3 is TGTGCCATCAGTGGACTAGCGGGGCAAAACGAGCAGTACTTC. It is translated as CAISGLAGQNEQYF.

CDR3 bases: TGTGCCAGCAGCTTAGTGGCAGCGGGGAATGAGCAGTTCTTC. Translating it yields CASSLVAAGNEQFF. The chain is built from TRBV7-2 and TRBJ2-1, with 7 bases matching TRBD2. The CDR3 has 14 residues. Germline-derived CDR1 and CDR2 are SGHTA and FQGNSA. J lost 7 bases, V lost 1 base, and 4 bases had no gene match.

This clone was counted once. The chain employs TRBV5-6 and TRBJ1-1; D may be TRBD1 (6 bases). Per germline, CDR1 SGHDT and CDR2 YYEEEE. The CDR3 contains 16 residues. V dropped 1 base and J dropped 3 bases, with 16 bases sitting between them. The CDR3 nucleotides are TGTGCCAGCAGCTTGCGGGGGGCGGGTACGGACACTGAAGCTTTCTTT. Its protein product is CASSLRGAGTDTEAFF.

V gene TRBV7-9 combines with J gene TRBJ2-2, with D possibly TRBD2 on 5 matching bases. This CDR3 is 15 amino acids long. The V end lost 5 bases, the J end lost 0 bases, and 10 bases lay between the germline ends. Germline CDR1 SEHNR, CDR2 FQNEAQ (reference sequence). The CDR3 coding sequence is TGTGCCAGCAGCCCTGGAGGCGCGAACACCGGGGAGCTGTTTTTT. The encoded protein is CASSPGGANTGELFF.

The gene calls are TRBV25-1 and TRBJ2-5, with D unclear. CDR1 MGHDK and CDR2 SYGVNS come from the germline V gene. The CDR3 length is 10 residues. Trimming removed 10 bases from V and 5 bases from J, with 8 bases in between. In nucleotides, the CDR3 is TGTGCCACCCTCAGGGAGACCCAGTACTTC. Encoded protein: CATLRETQYF.

In DNA, the CDR3 is TGTGCCAGCTCACCGGGGTTAGCGGGAGGCCCGAACAATGAGCAGTTCTTC. Translating gives CASSPGLAGGPNNEQFF. The chain uses TRBV18 and TRBJ2-1; 10 bases fit TRBD2. The CDR3 is 17 residues long. Germline CDR1 and CDR2: KGHSH and LQKENI. Germline trimming cut 3 bases from V and 5 bases from J; bases unmatched to any gene: 10.

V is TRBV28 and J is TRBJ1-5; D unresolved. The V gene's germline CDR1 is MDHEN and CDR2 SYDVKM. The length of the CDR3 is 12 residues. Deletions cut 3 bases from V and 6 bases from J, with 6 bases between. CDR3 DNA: TGTGCCAGCAGTTTTCCCCTTCAGCCCCAGCATTTT. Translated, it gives CASSFPLQPQHF.

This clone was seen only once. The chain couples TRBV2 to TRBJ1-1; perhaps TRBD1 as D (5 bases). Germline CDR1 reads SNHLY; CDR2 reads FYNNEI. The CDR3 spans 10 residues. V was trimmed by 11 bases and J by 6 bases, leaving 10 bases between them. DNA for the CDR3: TGTGCCCCGGGGGGGGCTGAAGCTTTCTTT. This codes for CAPGGAEAFF.

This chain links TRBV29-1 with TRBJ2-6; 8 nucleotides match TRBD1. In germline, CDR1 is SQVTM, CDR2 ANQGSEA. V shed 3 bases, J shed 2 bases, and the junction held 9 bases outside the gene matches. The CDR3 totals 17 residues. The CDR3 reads CSVDEGRGLPGANVLTF. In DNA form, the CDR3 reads TGCAGCGTTGATGAGGGCAGGGGGCTCCCTGGGGCCAACGTCCTGACTTTC.

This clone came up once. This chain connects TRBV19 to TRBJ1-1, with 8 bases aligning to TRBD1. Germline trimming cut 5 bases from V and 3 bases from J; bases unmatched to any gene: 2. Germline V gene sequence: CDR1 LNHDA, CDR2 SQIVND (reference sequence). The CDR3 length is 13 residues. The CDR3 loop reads CASSEDRDTEAFF. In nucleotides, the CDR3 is TGTGCCAGTAGTGAGGACAGGGACACTGAAGCTTTCTTT.

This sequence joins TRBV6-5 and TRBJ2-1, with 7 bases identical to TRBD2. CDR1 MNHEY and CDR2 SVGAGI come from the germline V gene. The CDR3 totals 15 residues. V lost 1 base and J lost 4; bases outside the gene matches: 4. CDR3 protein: CASSYLAGGYNEQFF. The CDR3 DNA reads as TGTGCCAGCAGTTACTTAGCGGGTGGGTACAATGAGCAGTTCTTC.

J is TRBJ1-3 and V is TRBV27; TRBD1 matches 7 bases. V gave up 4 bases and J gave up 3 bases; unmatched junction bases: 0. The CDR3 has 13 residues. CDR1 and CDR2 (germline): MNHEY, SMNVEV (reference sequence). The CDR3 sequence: CASSSGGGNTIYF. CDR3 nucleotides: TGTGCCAGCAGTTCAGGGGGTGGAAACACCATATATTTT.

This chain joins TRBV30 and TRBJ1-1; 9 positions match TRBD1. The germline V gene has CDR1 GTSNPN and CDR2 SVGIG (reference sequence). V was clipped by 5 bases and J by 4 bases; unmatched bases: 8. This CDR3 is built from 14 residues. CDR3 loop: CAWSPGQGVTEAFF. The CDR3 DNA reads TGTGCCTGGTCTCCGGGACAGGGCGTCACTGAAGCTTTCTTT. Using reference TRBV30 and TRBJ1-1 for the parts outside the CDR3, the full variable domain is SQTIHQWPATLVQPVGSPLSLECTVEGTSNPNLYWYRQAAGRGLQLLFYSVGIGQISSEVPQNLSASRPQDRQFILSSKKLLLSDSGFYLCAWSPGQGVTEAFFGQGTRLTVV.